This T cell receptor (beta chain) was recorded in a study of OX40 agonist ivuxolimab in advanced cancers. The germline CDR1 and CDR2 sequences are ENHRY and SYGVKD. This CDR3 comprises 14 residues. Method: immunoSEQ multiplex PCR; TCRdb's copy keeps in-frame clones and lacks some. The sample records roughly 35,000 clones, about 85% being singletons. Sequenced material: CD4+ or CD8+ T cells sorted from blood, taken in a trial of the OX40 agonist ivuxolimab. The chain has TRBV10-3 and TRBJ2-5; TRBD1 matches 7 bases. TRBJ2-7 matches the DNA end more closely, so the J call is doubtful. This TCR derives from an adult with an advanced solid tumor such as melanoma, head and neck, liver or kidney cancer. CDR3 coding DNA: TGTGCCATCAGTGAGTCGACAGGGTCCTACGAGCAGTACTTC. The encoded protein is CAISESTGSYEQYF.